What follows are 22 T cell receptor beta chains derived from one specimen sequenced in a study of technical replicates of blood from several donors. Some clones are missing from TCRdb's copy, which holds only in-frame ones; the method was immunoSEQ multiplex PCR. The table includes 85,000 to 100,000 clones, around 95% detected once. The material sequenced was T cells isolated from PBMCs. These receptors all stem from a human donor in good health.

This clone was observed once. DNA of the CDR3: TGTGCAAGTCGTCCGGCTAGCGCTCTCTACGAGCAGTACTTC. It translates to CASRPASALYEQYF. This chain uses TRBV12-2 with TRBJ2-7; the DNA was not used to check the table's D call, TRBD2. TRBV12-2 is tagged as a pseudogene. The CDR3 contains 14 residues.

The J gene is TRBJ1-4, the V gene TRBV2; D is unclear. This CDR3 has 13 residues. Trimming removed 8 bases at V and 5 bases at J, with 12 bases between. Germline CDR1 SNHLY, CDR2 FYNNEI. In nucleotides, the CDR3 is TGTGCCAGCTCAACAGACGACAATGAAAAACTGTTTTTT. Its protein is CASSTDDNEKLFF. Variable domain in full (rest from reference TRBV2 and TRBJ1-4): EPEVTQTPSHQVTQMGQEVILRCVPISNHLYFYWYRQILGQKVEFLVSFYNNEISEKSEIFDDQFSVERPDGSNFTLKIRSTKLEDSAMYFCASSTDDNEKLFFGSGTQLSVL.

The chain employs TRBV7-9 and TRBJ1-5; D call uncertain. CDR1 and CDR2 (germline): SEHNR, FQNEAQ (reference sequence). V lost 4 bases, J lost 4 bases, and 5 bases lay in between. The CDR3 has 12 residues. CDR3 residues: CASSYINQPQHF. In DNA form, the CDR3 reads TGTGCCAGCAGCTACATTAATCAGCCCCAGCATTTT.

This clone was recorded only once. The rearrangement links TRBV6-4 to TRBJ2-2; 9 bases are a match to TRBD1. The length of the CDR3 is 18 residues. With 3 bases clipped from V and 3 bases from J, the junction kept 11 bases outside the gene matches. Germline V lookup: CDR1 MRHNA, CDR2 SNTAGT. The CDR3 DNA follows: TGTGCCAGCAGTGAAGGGTTGGGGGGACAGGGATACACCGGGGAGCTGTTTTTT. It encodes CASSEGLGGQGYTGELFF.

The chain is built from TRBV13 and TRBJ2-1; 7 nucleotides agree with TRBD2. Looked up from germline, CDR1 is PRHDT and CDR2 is FYEKMQ (reference sequence). Trimming removed 5 bases from V and 7 bases from J; junction bases left unmatched: 8. The CDR3 extends over 14 amino acids. Written as DNA, the CDR3 is TGTGCCAGCAGCGGGAGGGAGGGGTGGAATGAGCAGTTCTTC. Translated, it gives CASSGREGWNEQFF.

The chain recombines TRBV19 with TRBJ1-4, with 8 bases fitting TRBD1. CDR3 length equals 15 residues. CDR1 is LNHDA, CDR2 SQIVND, per germline (reference sequence). V shed 7 bases, J shed 4 bases, and the junction held 8 bases outside the gene matches. The CDR3 sequence is CASMDRASHNEKLFF. CDR3 sequence (DNA): TGTGCCAGTATGGACAGGGCTTCCCATAATGAAAAACTGTTTTTT.

The chain couples TRBV6-6 to TRBJ1-1; D possibly corresponds to TRBD1 (5 bases). The V gene's germline CDR1 is MNHNY and CDR2 SVGAGI (reference sequence). V shed 6 bases and J shed 3 bases, with 17 bases lying between them. CDR3 length: 15 amino acids. CDR3 DNA: TGTGCCAGCAGGGCCGGGACCCGGGGGGACACTGAAGCTTTCTTT. Its protein is CASRAGTRGDTEAFF.

This clone was counted a few times. The chain has TRBV27 and TRBJ2-7; the D gene is possibly TRBD1 (6 bases). CDR1 MNHEY and CDR2 SMNVEV come from the germline V gene (reference sequence). This CDR3 region has 13 residues. V was trimmed by 8 bases and J by 3 bases, leaving 14 bases between them. The CDR3 DNA reads as TGTGCCAGCGCCAGCAGGGGATACTACGAGCAGTACTTC. It translates to CASASRGYYEQYF.

The gene calls are TRBV11-1 and TRBJ2-7; 7 nucleotides agree with TRBD2. Germline V gene lookup returns CDR1 SGHAT and CDR2 FQDESV (reference sequence). This CDR3 has 13 amino acids. Germline trimming cut 6 bases from V and 4 bases from J; bases unmatched to any gene: 6. The CDR3 spells CASRRELGYEQYF. In DNA form, the CDR3 reads TGTGCCAGCAGGCGGGAGTTAGGTTACGAGCAGTACTTC.

The chain links TRBV10-3 to TRBJ1-2; D is unresolved. Per the germline V gene, CDR1 is ENHRY and CDR2 is SYGVKD. V gave up 2 bases and J gave up 4 bases, with 11 bases separating them. This CDR3 comprises 14 residues. The CDR3 loop is CAISELQAGYGYTF. The CDR3 DNA sequence: TGTGCCATCAGTGAGCTACAAGCGGGCTATGGCTACACCTTC.

The gene calls are TRBV13 and TRBJ1-1; D gene uncertain. V was pared by 5 bases and J by 5 bases, with 18 bases between. The germline V gene has CDR1 PRHDT and CDR2 FYEKMQ (reference sequence). There are 15 residues in the CDR3. The CDR3 loop reads CASSATWGEGTEAFF. For the CDR3, the DNA is TGTGCCAGCAGCGCTACCTGGGGAGAAGGGACTGAAGCTTTCTTT.

J is TRBJ2-5 and V is TRBV7-9; 8 bases match TRBD1. The CDR3 is 16 amino acids. The germline V gene encodes CDR1 SEHNR and CDR2 FQNEAQ (reference sequence). J was trimmed by 5 bases and V by 7 bases; bases with no gene match: 15. The CDR3 spells CASTSEDRVELETQYF. CDR3 coding DNA: TGTGCCAGCACCTCCGAGGACAGGGTTGAACTGGAGACCCAGTACTTC.

This clone showed up just once. The chain couples TRBV13 to TRBJ1-2, with no clear D. The ends were cut back, 4 bases at V and 3 bases at J, with 12 bases in the middle. The germline CDR1 and CDR2 sequences are PRHDT and FYEKMQ (reference sequence). The CDR3 extends over 14 amino acids. This CDR3 is CASSSEVFDYGYTF. The CDR3 DNA reads as TGTGCCAGCAGCTCCGAGGTTTTCGACTATGGCTACACCTTC. The full variable domain, in which reference TRBV13 and TRBJ1-2 provide the parts outside the CDR3, is AAGVIQSPRHLIKEKRETATLKCYPIPRHDTVYWYQQGPGQDPQFLISFYEKMQSDKGSIPDRFSAQQFSDYHSELNMSSLELGDSALYFCASSSEVFDYGYTFGSGTRLTVV.

The chain carries TRBV18 and TRBJ2-7; 10 nucleotides agree with TRBD2. The V and J ends lost 0 bases and 0 bases, in that order; junction bases with no gene match: 2. The CDR3 loop spans 16 amino acids. CDR1 is KGHSH and CDR2 is LQKENI in the germline V gene. The CDR3 here is CASSPPGLAASYEQYF. The CDR3 coding sequence is TGTGCCAGCTCACCACCCGGACTAGCGGCCTCCTACGAGCAGTACTTC.

This clone has a single count. The chain links TRBV13 to TRBJ1-2, with no clear D. The CDR3 runs 14 residues. Germline V gene lookup returns CDR1 PRHDT and CDR2 FYEKMQ (reference sequence). V was clipped by 4 bases and J by 7 bases, with 16 bases between them. CDR3: CASSSPNLWAGYTF. Here the CDR3 DNA reads TGTGCCAGCAGCTCCCCGAACCTGTGGGCTGGCTACACCTTC.

This chain connects TRBV5-4 to TRBJ1-2; D is possibly TRBD1 (6 bases). Trimming left V 0 bases short and J 4 bases short, with 19 bases between. CDR1 and CDR2 (germline): SGHNT, YYREEE (reference sequence). This CDR3 comprises 17 residues. The CDR3 DNA sequence: TGTGCCAGCAGCTTGGCCGGTTCAGGACAGTGGAGCTATGGCTACACCTTC. It is translated as CASSLAGSGQWSYGYTF.

V is TRBV5-1 and J is TRBJ2-1; 13 bases align to TRBD2. The CDR3 runs to 17 residues. The J segment lost 3 bases and the V segment lost 3 bases, leaving 6 bases of the junction unmatched. Germline V lookup: CDR1 SGHRS, CDR2 YFSETQ. CDR3 bases: TGCGCCAGCAGCTGGGGACTAGCGGGGATCCTCTACAATGAGCAGTTCTTC. It is translated as CASSWGLAGILYNEQFF.

The V call is TRBV11-2, the J call TRBJ2-7, with D possibly being TRBD1 (5 bases). In germline, CDR1 is SGHAT, CDR2 FQNNGV. V was trimmed by 4 bases and J by 3 bases, leaving 16 bases between them. The CDR3 is 15 amino acids. CDR3 in amino acids: CASSSPVKGIYEQYF. DNA of the CDR3: TGTGCCAGCAGCTCACCAGTTAAGGGGATCTACGAGCAGTACTTC.

The chain has TRBV19 and TRBJ2-7; no definite D call. The CDR3 loop spans 17 amino acids. Germline V gives CDR1 LNHDA, CDR2 SQIVND (reference sequence). V shed 4 bases and J shed 2 bases, with 21 bases lying between them. The CDR3 protein is CASSSTDRFQNAYEQYF. As DNA, the CDR3 is TGTGCCAGTAGTAGCACAGACCGATTCCAAAACGCCTACGAGCAGTACTTC.

This chain joins TRBV10-1 and TRBJ2-4; possible D gene TRBD2, 6 bases. The CDR3 is made up of 14 amino acids. Trimming took off 3 bases at V and 2 bases at J, with 8 bases between the two ends. Germline CDR1 reads WNHNN; CDR2 reads SYGVQD (reference sequence). CDR3 in DNA: TGCGCCAGCAGTGATGGGGGGTCCAAAAACATTCAGTACTTC. Translating gives CASSDGGSKNIQYF.

The rearrangement links TRBV7-6 to TRBJ2-2, with 7 positions matching TRBD1. This CDR3 has 15 residues. V was pared by 4 bases and J by 5 bases, with 7 bases of the junction left unmatched. Germline V lookup: CDR1 SGHVS, CDR2 FNYEAQ. The CDR3 DNA reads as TGTGCCAGCAGCTCCCACAGGGGACGGACCGGGGAGCTGTTTTTT. Encoded protein: CASSSHRGRTGELFF.

This chain joins TRBV4-1 and TRBJ1-1, with D hard to call. This CDR3 contains 15 residues. The germline gives CDR1 MGHRA, CDR2 YSYEKL. V gave up 4 bases and J gave up 2 bases, with 14 bases separating them. The CDR3 bases are TGCGCCAGCAGCCTGTTATCGACAAGAAACACTGAAGCTTTCTTT. This sequence encodes CASSLLSTRNTEAFF.